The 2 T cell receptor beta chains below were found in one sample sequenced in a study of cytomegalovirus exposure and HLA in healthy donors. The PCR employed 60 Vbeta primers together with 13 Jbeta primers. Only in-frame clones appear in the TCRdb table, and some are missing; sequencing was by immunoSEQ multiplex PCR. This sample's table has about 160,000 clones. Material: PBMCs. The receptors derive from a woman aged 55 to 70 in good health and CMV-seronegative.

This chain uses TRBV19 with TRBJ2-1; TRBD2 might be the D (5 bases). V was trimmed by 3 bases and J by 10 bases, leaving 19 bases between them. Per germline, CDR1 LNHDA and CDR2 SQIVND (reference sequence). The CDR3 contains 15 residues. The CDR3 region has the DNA TGTGCCAGTAGTATCCCCGGGGAGCGCCGTGGGGAGCAGTTCTTC. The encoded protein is CASSIPGERRGEQFF.

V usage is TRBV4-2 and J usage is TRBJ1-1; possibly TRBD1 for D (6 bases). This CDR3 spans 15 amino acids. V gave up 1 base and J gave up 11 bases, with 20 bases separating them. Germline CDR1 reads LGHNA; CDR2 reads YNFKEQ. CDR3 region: CASSQGGAGDRGAFF. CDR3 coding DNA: TGTGCCAGCAGCCAAGGTGGGGCGGGGGATAGGGGGGCTTTCTTT.